The clone carrying this T cell receptor beta chain has a handful of counts. Its cognate antigen is unknown. J was trimmed by 5 bases and V by 3 bases; bases with no gene match: 9. This CDR3 spans 15 amino acids. Points from the study as a whole: The larger-cohort validation was restricted to a single TCR beta V-J rearrangement rather than whole repertoires. Tumor Treg TCRs overlapped most with tumor naive CD4+ cells.

TCRdb reanalysed the 5' RACE reads using MiXCR and keeps one entry per CDR3 protein. The table records tens of thousands of distinct CDR3 sequences, roughly 25% of them present only once. The sequencing input was memory CD4+ T cells sorted from blood. Subset denoted: memory CD4+ T cells, CD4+CD45RO+CD25-. The chain is built from TRBV12-3 or TRBV12-4 and TRBJ1-2; 7 bases are shared with TRBD1. The clonotype comes from a female donor with breast cancer. The chain's CDR3 is CASSLRTGAPYGYTF. CDR3 sequence (DNA): TGTGCCAGCAGTTTGCGAACAGGGGCACCTTATGGCTACACCTTC.